This record concerns one T cell receptor (beta chain) sequence. The antigen is undetermined. The sample belongs to a study of shared clonotypes between healthy human individuals. In the study overall: Every donor yielded three CD4 naive, three CD4 memory, two CD8 naive and one CD8 memory plate.

General study results and limits: The study sampled only blood, and tissue repertoires likely differ. Despite large depth, rarefaction showed incomplete sorted-subset sequencing. On the whole, naive subsets had larger estimated richness than memory subsets had.

The germline V gene encodes CDR1 MNHEY and CDR2 SMNVEV (reference sequence). CDR3 length: 17 amino acids. Trimming removed 0 bases at V and 0 bases at J, with 9 bases between. Naive CD8 cells, CD45RO-negative and positively selected for CCR7, excluded terminally differentiated effector memory CD45RA+ cells. Clones were sequenced by immunoSEQ multiplex PCR, and TCRdb holds only the in-frame ones, with some missing. Of under 2,000,000 clones listed, about 95% are singletons. The source material was naive CD8+ T cells sorted from blood. This TCR derives from a man between 18 and 35 years old in good health. This chain links TRBV27 with TRBJ1-6, with unresolved D. CDR3 nucleotides: TGTGCCAGCAGTTTATCTCCCGGGTCCTCCTATAATTCACCCCTCCACTTT. As protein: CASSLSPGSSYNSPLHF.